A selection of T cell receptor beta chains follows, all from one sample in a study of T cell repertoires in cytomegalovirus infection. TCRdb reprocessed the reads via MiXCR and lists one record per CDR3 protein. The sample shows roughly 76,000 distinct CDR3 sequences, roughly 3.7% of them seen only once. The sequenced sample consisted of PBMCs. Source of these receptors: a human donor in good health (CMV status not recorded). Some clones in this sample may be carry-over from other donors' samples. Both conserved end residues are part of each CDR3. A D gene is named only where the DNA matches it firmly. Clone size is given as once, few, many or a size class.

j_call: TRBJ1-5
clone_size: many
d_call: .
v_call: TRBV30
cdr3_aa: CAWSVRENQPQHF
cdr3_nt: TGTGCCTGGAGTGTCAGGGAGAATCAGCCCCAGCATTTT

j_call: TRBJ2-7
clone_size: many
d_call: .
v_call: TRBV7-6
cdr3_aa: CASSLRHTTSRDSLDEQYF
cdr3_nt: TGTGCCAGCAGCCTACGCCACACCACCTCTCGAGACAGTCTCGACGAGCAGTACTTC

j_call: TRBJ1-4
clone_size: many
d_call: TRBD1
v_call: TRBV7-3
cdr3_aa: CASSLLRDRGPSHEKLFF
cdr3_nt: TGTGCCAGCAGCTTATTGCGGGACAGGGGGCCCTCCCATGAAAAACTGTTTTTT

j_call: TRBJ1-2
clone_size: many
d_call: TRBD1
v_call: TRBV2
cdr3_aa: CASGRQGARTLYGYTF
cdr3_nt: TGTGCCAGCGGTAGACAGGGGGCCCGAACCTTATATGGCTACACCTTC

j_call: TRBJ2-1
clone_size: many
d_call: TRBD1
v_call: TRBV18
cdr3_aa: CASSLDRVRNEQFF
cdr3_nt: TGTGCCAGCTCACTGGACAGGGTTCGGAATGAGCAGTTCTTC

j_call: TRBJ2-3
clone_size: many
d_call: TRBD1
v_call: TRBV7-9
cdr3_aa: CASRRGQGSTDTQYF
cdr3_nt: TGTGCCAGCCGTCGAGGACAGGGAAGCACAGATACGCAGTATTTT

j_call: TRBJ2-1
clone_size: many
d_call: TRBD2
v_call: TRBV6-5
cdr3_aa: CASSYAGGSQGEQFF
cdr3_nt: TGTGCCAGCAGTTACGCGGGGGGCAGCCAAGGGGAGCAGTTCTTC

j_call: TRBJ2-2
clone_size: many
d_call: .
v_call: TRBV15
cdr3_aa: CATSSWVATGELFF
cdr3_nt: TGTGCCACCAGCAGTTGGGTAGCAACCGGGGAGCTGTTTTTT

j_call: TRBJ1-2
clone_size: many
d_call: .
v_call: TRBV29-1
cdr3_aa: CSVETGLFYGYTF
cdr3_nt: TGCAGCGTTGAAACCGGGCTATTCTATGGCTACACCTTC

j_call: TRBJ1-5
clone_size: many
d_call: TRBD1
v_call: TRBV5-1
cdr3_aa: CASSSGQGDPQHF
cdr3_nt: TGCGCCAGCAGCTCGGGACAGGGGGATCCCCAGCATTTT

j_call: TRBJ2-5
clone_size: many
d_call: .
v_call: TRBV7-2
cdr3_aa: CASSSGPRETQYF
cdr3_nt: TGTGCCAGCAGCTCCGGGCCGAGGGAGACCCAGTACTTC

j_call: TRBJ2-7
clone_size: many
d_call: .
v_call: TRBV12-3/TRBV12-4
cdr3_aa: CASSLKGIRSQYF
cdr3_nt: TGTGCCAGCAGTTTAAAGGGTATACGATCGCAGTACTTC

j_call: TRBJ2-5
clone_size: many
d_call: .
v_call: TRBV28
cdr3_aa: CASNRGDEETQYF
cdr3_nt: TGTGCCAGCAACCGGGGAGATGAAGAGACCCAGTACTTC

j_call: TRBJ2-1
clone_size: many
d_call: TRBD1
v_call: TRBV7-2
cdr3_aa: CASSLATGSYNEQFF
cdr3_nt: TGTGCCAGCAGCTTGGCGACAGGGTCCTACAATGAGCAGTTCTTC

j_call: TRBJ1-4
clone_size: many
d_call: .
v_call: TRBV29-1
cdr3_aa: CSVKTSGRTNEKLFF
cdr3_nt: TGCAGCGTTAAAACGTCGGGTCGTACGAATGAAAAACTGTTTTTT

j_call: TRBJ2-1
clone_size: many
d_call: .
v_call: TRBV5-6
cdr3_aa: CASSWETTTLYNEQFF
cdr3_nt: TGTGCCAGCAGCTGGGAAACAACTACACTATACAATGAGCAGTTCTTC

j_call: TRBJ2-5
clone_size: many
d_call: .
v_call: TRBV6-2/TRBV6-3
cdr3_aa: CASSYPIMKTQYF
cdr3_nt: TGTGCCAGCAGTTACCCCATTATGAAGACCCAGTACTTC

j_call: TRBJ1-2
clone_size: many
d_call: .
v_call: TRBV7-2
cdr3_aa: CASSFGGQGYGYTF
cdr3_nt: TGTGCCAGCAGCTTCGGAGGGCAGGGCTATGGCTACACCTTC

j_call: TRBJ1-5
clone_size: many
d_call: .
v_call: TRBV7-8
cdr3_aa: CASSSRQALNQPQHF
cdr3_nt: TGTGCCAGCAGCTCCCGACAGGCCCTCAATCAGCCCCAGCATTTT

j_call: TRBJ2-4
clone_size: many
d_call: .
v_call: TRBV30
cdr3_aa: CAWSAVQPNIARDIQYF
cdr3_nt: TGTGCCTGGAGTGCCGTACAACCAAACATCGCCCGGGACATTCAGTACTTC

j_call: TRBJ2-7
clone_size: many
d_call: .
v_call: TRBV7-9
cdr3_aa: CASSGTAGEQYF
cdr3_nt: TGTGCCAGCAGCGGGACAGCGGGCGAGCAGTACTTC

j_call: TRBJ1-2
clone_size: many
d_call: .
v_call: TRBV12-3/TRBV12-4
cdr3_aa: CASSSEGYGYTF
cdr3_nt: TGTGCCAGCAGTTCCGAAGGATATGGCTACACCTTC

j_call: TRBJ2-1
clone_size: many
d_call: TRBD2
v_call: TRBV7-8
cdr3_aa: CASSLLAAPYNEQFF
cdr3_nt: TGTGCCAGCAGCTTACTAGCGGCGCCCTACAATGAGCAGTTCTTC

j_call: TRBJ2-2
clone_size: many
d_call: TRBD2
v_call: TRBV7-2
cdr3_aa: CASSKGTRRAGELFF
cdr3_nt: TGTGCCAGCAGCAAGGGGACTAGGAGGGCCGGGGAGCTGTTTTTT

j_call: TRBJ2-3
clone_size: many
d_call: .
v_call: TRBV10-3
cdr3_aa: CATDTQGGGDTQYF
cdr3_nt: TGTGCCACCGACACACAGGGTGGGGGGGATACGCAGTATTTT

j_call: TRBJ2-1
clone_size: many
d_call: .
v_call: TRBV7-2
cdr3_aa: CASSSGTSRSNEQFF
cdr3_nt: TGTGCCAGCAGCTCAGGGACATCAAGGTCCAATGAGCAGTTCTTC

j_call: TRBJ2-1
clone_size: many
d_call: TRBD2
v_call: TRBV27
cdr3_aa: CASSLSGGAYNEQFF
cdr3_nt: TGTGCCAGCAGTTTGTCGGGGGGGGCCTACAATGAGCAGTTCTTC

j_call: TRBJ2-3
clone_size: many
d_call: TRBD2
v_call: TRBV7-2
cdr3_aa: CASSLGGFRLAGDFSSTDTQYF
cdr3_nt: TGTGCCAGCAGCTTAGGGGGGTTTAGGCTAGCGGGGGACTTCTCTAGCACAGATACGCAGTATTTT

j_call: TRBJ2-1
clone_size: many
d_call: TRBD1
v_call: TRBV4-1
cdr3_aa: CASSQGPGQVIREQFF
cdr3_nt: TGCGCCAGCAGCCAAGGTCCGGGACAGGTTATACGTGAGCAGTTCTTC

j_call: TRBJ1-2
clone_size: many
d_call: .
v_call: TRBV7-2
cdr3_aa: CASSLGGGESYGYTF
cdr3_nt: TGTGCCAGCAGCTTAGGTGGGGGAGAAAGCTATGGCTACACCTTC

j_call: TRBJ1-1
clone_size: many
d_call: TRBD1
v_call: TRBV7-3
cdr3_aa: CASSLTGQVNTEAFF
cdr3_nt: TGTGCCAGCAGCTTAACAGGACAGGTGAACACTGAAGCTTTCTTT

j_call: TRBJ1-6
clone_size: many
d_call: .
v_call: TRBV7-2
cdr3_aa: CASSWRGDSPLHF
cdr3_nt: TGTGCCAGCAGCTGGCGAGGTGATTCACCCCTCCACTTT

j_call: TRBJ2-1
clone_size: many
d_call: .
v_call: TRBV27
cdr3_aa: CASSSNRGQTVDEQFF
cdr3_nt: TGTGCCAGCAGTTCTAACCGGGGCCAGACTGTGGATGAGCAGTTCTTC

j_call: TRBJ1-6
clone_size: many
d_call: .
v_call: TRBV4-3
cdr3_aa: CASSQRGYNSPLHF
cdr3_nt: TGCGCCAGCAGCCAACGAGGCTATAATTCACCCCTCCACTTT

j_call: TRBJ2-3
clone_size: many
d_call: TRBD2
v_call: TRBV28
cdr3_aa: CASSFSGLAGGEGFGDTQYF
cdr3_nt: TGTGCCAGCAGTTTCTCGGGACTAGCGGGGGGGGAAGGGTTCGGAGATACGCAGTATTTT

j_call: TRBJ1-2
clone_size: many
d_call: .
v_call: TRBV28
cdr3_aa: CASSRQETGVGGYTF
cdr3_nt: TGTGCCAGCAGCCGCCAGGAGACGGGAGTCGGGGGCTACACCTTC

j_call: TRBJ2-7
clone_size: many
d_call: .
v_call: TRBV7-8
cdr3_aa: CASSKGVSSYEQYF
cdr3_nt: TGTGCCAGCAGCAAGGGAGTGTCTTCCTACGAGCAGTACTTC

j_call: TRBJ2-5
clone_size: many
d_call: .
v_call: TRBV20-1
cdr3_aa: CSATRYREQETQYF
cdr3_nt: TGCAGTGCTACGAGATACAGGGAACAAGAGACCCAGTACTTC

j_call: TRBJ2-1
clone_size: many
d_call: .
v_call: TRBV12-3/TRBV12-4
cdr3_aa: CASSSLEGLGQFF
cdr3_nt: TGTGCCAGCAGCTCCCTGGAGGGGTTAGGGCAGTTCTTC

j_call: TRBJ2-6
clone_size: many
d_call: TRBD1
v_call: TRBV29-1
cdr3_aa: CSVETGGGGANVLTF
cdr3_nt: TGCAGCGTTGAAACAGGGGGAGGAGGGGCCAACGTCCTGACTTTC

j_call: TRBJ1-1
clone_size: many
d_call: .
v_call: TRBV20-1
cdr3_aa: CSAYTRSNTEAFF
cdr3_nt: TGCAGTGCTTACACCAGAAGTAACACTGAAGCTTTCTTT

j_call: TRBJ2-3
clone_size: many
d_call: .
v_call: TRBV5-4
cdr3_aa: CASSFGLAADTQYF
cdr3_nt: TGTGCCAGCAGCTTCGGTCTAGCCGCAGATACGCAGTATTTT

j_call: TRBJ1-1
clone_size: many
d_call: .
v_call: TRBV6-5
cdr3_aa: CASSYTEGTEAFF
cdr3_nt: TGTGCCAGCAGTTACACTGAGGGCACTGAAGCTTTCTTT

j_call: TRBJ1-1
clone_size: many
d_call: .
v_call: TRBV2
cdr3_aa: CASTPEVGTEAFF
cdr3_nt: TGTGCCAGCACCCCCGAAGTAGGGACTGAAGCTTTCTTT

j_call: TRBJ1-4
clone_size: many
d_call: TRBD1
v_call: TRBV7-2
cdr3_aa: CASRLDRGGGKLFF
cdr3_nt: TGTGCCAGCAGATTAGACAGGGGAGGAGGAAAACTGTTTTTT

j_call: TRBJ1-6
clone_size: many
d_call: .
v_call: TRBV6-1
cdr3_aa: CASVLNPGRNSPLHF
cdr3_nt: TGTGCCAGCGTTCTTAACCCAGGGCGGAATTCACCCCTCCACTTT

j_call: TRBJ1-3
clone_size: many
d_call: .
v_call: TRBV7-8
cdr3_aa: CASSLAGVGNTIYF
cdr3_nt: TGTGCCAGCAGCTTAGCAGGGGTTGGAAACACCATATATTTT

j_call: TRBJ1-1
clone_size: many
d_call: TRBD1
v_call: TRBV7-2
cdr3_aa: CASSAQGKEEAFF
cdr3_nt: TGTGCCAGCAGCGCACAGGGGAAGGAGGAAGCTTTCTTT

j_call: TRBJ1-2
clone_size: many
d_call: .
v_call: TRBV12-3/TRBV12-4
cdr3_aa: CASSLVGRVHTF
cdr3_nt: TGTGCCAGCAGTTTAGTAGGCAGGGTCCACACCTTC

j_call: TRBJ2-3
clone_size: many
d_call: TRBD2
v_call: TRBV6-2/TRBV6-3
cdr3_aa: CASSPRRGATDTQYF
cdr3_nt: TGTGCCAGCAGTCCACGGCGGGGGGCTACAGATACGCAGTATTTT

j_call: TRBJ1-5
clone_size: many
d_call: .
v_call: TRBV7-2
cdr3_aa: CANTKKASNQPQHF
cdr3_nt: TGTGCCAACACCAAGAAGGCGAGCAATCAGCCCCAGCATTTT

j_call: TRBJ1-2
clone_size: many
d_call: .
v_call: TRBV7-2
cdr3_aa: CAIGGQLANYGYTF
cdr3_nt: TGTGCCATTGGAGGACAGCTAGCTAACTATGGCTACACCTTC

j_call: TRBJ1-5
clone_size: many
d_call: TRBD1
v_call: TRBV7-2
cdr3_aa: CASSLTGGTQPQHF
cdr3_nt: TGTGCCAGCAGCTTAACAGGGGGCACTCAGCCCCAGCATTTT

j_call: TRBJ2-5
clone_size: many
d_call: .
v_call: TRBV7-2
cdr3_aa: CASSYRFQETQYF
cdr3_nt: TGTGCCAGCAGCTACCGCTTTCAAGAGACCCAGTACTTC

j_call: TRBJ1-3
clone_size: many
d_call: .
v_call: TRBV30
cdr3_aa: CACGRGGGNTIYF
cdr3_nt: TGTGCCTGCGGCAGGGGTGGAGGAAACACCATATATTTT

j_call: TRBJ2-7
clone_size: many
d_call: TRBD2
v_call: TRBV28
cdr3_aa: CASSLTSLAGGYEQYF
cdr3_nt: TGTGCCAGCAGTTTGACCTCACTAGCGGGGGGCTACGAGCAGTACTTC

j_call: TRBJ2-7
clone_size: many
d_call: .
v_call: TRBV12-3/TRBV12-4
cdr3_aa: CASSLTRAYEQYF
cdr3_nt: TGTGCCAGCAGCTTAACCCGGGCCTACGAGCAGTACTTC